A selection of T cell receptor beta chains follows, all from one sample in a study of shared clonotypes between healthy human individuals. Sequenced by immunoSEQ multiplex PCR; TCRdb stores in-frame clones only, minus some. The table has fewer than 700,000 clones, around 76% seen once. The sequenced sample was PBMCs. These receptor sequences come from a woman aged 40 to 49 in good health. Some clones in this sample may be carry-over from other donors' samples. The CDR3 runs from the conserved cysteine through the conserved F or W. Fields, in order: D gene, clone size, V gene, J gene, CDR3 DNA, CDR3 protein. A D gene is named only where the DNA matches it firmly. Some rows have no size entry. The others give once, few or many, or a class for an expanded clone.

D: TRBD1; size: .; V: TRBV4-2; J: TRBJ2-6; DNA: TGTGCCAGCAGCCAAGCATGGGACAGTACCTCTGGGGCCAACGTCCTGACTTTC; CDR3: CASSQAWDSTSGANVLTF
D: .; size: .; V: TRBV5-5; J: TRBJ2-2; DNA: TGTGCCAGCAGCTTGTCTTCTCGCACAGAGAACACCGGGGAGCTGTTTTTT; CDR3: CASSLSSRTENTGELFF
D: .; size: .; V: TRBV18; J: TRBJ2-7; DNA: TGTGCCAGCTCACTACAGACCTACGAGCAGTACTTC; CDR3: CASSLQTYEQYF
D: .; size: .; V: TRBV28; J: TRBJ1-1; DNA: TGTGCCAGCAGTTTCGTTGCCCGGGGAGAAGCTTTCTTT; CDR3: CASSFVARGEAFF
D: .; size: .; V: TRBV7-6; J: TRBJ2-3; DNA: TGTGCCAGCAGCTTCCGGACCCTCACAGATACGCAGTATTTT; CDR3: CASSFRTLTDTQYF
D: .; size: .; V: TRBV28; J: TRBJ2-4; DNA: TGTGCCAGCACCACCATCGCCACGGGGGACATTCAGTACTTC; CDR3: CASTTIATGDIQYF
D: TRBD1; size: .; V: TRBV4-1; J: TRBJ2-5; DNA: TGCGCCAGCAGCCAAGGGGACAGGGATGAGGAGACCCAGTACTTC; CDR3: CASSQGDRDEETQYF
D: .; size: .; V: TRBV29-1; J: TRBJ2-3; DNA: TGCAGCGTGGGGGGGACAGACCCCACAGATACGCAGTATTTT; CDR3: CSVGGTDPTDTQYF
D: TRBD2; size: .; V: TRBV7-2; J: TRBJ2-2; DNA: TGTGCCAGCAGCTCGCCGACTAGCGGGAGATTCGGGGAGCTGTTTTTT; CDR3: CASSSPTSGRFGELFF
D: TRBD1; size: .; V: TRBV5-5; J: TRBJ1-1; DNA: TGTGCCAGCAGACAACAGGGGGTCACTGAAGCTTTCTTT; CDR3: CASRQQGVTEAFF
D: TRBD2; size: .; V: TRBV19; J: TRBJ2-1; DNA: TGTGCCACCGGGTCCCAGCCCGCGGGGGGTTACAATGAGCAGTTCTTC; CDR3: CATGSQPAGGYNEQFF
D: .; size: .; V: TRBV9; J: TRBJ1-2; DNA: TGTGCCAGCAGCGTACTCCTGCAGGTTACGGGCTATGGCTACACCTTC; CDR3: CASSVLLQVTGYGYTF
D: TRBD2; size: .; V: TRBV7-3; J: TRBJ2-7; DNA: TGTGCCAGCAGCGAGCGGGGAAGCTCCTACGAGCAGTACTTC; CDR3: CASSERGSSYEQYF
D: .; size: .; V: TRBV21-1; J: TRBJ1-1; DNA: TGTGCCAGCAGCAGAAGGACAGGGACGGGGGGCACTGAAGCTTTCTTT; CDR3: CASSRRTGTGGTEAFF
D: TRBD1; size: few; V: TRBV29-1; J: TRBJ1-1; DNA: TGCAGCGTGGACAAACCGACAGGGGGGGATGAAGCTTTCTTT; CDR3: CSVDKPTGGDEAFF
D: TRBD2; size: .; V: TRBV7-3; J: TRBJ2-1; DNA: TGTGCCAGCAGCTTAGTAGCGGGAGCGAGTTCCTACAATGAGCAGTTCTTC; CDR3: CASSLVAGASSYNEQFF
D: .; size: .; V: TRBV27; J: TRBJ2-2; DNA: TGTGCCAGCAGGGCGGGGTCAAACACCGGGGAGCTGTTTTTT; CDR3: CASRAGSNTGELFF